This TCR beta chain was retrieved from a study of OX40 agonist ivuxolimab in advanced cancers. Per germline, CDR1 KGHSH and CDR2 LQKENI. V was clipped by 6 bases and J by 0 bases, with 12 bases between them. The CDR3 consists of 15 residues. Sequenced by immunoSEQ multiplex PCR; TCRdb stores in-frame clones only, minus some. The sample consists of about 67,000 clones, roughly 90% of them appearing once. Exclusion of a patient followed from autoimmune disease history or systemic immunosuppression. The input for sequencing was CD4+ or CD8+ T cells sorted from blood, taken in a trial of the OX40 agonist ivuxolimab. The clonotype was recovered from an adult with an advanced solid tumor such as melanoma, head and neck, liver or kidney cancer. The chain carries TRBV18 and TRBJ1-3, with D possibly being TRBD1 (5 bases). The CDR3 loop is CASSLQESSGNTIYF. The CDR3 bases are TGTGCCAGCTCCCTACAGGAAAGCTCTGGAAACACCATATATTTT.